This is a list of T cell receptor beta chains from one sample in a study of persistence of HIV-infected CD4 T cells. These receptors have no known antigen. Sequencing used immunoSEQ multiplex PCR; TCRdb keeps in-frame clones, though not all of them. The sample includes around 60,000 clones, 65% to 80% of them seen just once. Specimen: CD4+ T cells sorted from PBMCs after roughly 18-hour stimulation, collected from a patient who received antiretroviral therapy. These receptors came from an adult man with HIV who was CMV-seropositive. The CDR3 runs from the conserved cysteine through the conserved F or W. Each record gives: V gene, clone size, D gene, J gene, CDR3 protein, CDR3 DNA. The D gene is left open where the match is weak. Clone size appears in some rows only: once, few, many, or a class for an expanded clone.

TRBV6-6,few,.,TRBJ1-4,CASSFPFSVTEKLFF,TGTGCCAGCAGCTTTCCCTTCAGCGTGACTGAAAAACTGTTTTTT
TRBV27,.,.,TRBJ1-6,CASTPGLGMNSPLHF,TGTGCCAGCACCCCTGGTTTGGGGATGAATTCACCCCTCCACTTT
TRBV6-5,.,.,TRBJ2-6,CASSPRISGANVLTF,TGTGCCAGCAGTCCCCGAATCTCTGGGGCCAACGTCCTGACTTTC
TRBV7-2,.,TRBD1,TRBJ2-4,CASSPRQGASRNIQYF,TGTGCCAGCAGTCCCAGACAGGGGGCTAGTAGAAACATTCAGTACTTC
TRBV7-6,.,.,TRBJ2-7,CASSSRDHTGEQYF,TGTGCCAGCAGCTCCCGGGACCATACGGGCGAGCAGTACTTC
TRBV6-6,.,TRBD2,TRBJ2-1,CASSPGSGGITYNEQFF,TGTGCCAGCAGTCCCGGGAGCGGGGGGATCACCTACAATGAGCAGTTCTTC
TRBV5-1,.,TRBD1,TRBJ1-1,CASSYRGDRVNTEAFF,TGCGCCAGCAGCTACCGGGGGGACAGGGTGAACACTGAAGCTTTCTTT
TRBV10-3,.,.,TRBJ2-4,CAISAGDGNKNIQYF,TGTGCCATCAGTGCAGGGGATGGAAACAAAAACATTCAGTACTTC
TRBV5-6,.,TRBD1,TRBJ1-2,CASSLTGGGNGYTF,TGTGCCAGCAGCTTGACAGGGGGCGGGAATGGCTACACCTTC
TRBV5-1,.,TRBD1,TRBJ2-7,CASSYVDRDYEQYF,TGCGCCAGCAGCTACGTCGACAGGGACTACGAGCAGTACTTC
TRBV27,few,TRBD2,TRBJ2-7,CASSPTSGGFYEQYF,TGTGCCAGCAGTCCGACTAGCGGGGGGTTCTACGAGCAGTACTTC
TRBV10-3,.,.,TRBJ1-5,CAISEGGSGNQPQHF,TGTGCCATCAGTGAGGGGGGAAGTGGCAATCAGCCCCAGCATTTT
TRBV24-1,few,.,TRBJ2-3,CATSALTSESTQYF,TGTGCCACCAGTGCCCTGACCTCGGAAAGTACGCAGTATTTT
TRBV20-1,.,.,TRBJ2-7,CSASRDRF,TGCAGTGCTAGCCGGGATCGCTTC
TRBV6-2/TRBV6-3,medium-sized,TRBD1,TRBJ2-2,CASSPRTGLTGELFF,TGTGCCAGCAGCCCTCGGACAGGGCTCACCGGGGAGCTGTTTTTT
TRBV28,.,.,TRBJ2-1,CATLRPEQFF,TGTGCCACCCTGAGGCCCGAGCAGTTCTTC
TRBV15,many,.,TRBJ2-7,CATSRDIQGQDEQYF,TGTGCCACCAGCAGAGATATACAGGGCCAGGACGAGCAGTACTTC
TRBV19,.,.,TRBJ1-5,CASTVTGYNQPQHF,TGTGCCAGTACAGTGACAGGCTACAATCAGCCCCAGCATTTT
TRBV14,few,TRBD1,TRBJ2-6,CASSPDRGLAGANVLTF,TGTGCCAGCAGCCCAGACAGGGGCCTCGCTGGGGCCAACGTCCTGACTTTC
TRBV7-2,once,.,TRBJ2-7,CASSLAGGRKDEQYF,TGTGCCAGCAGCTTAGCCGGGGGGCGAAAGGACGAGCAGTACTTC
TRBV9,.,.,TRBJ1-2,CASSVGTEHYGYTF,TGTGCCAGCAGCGTAGGGACAGAACACTATGGCTACACCTTC
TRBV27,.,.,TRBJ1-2,CASTGGAGDPSIRGYTF,TGTGCCAGCACCGGGGGGGCAGGGGACCCCTCTATTCGTGGCTACACCTTC
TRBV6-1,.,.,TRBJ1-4,CASSEARGYRNEKLFF,TGTGCCAGCAGTGAAGCGAGGGGGTACAGGAATGAAAAACTGTTTTTT
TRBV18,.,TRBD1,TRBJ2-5,CASSPPPGQGSLETQYF,TGTGCCAGCTCACCACCGCCGGGACAGGGGAGTTTGGAGACCCAGTACTTC
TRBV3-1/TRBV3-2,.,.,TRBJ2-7,CASSPPGNYEQYF,TGTGCCAGCAGCCCCCCCGGAAATTACGAGCAGTACTTC
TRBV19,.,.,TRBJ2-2,CASSLPTGFGAGELFF,.
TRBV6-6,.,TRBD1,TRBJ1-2,CASSTGGGVRGGYTF,TGTGCCAGCAGTACGGGAGGGGGCGTACGAGGTGGCTACACCTTC
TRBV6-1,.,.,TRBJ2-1,CASSENGTPLSEQFF,TGTGCCAGCAGTGAAAACGGGACCCCCCTATCTGAGCAGTTCTTC
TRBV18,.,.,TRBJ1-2,CASSPQTVFSSSFPGYTF,TGTGCCAGCTCACCGCAGACAGTCTTCTCCTCTAGTTTTCCTGGCTACACCTTC
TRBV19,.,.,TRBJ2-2,CASSLEGGKVTGELFF,TGTGCCAGTAGTCTTGAGGGGGGCAAGGTCACCGGGGAGCTGTTTTTT
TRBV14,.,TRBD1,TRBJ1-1,CASSHLGTGNTEAFF,TGTGCCAGCAGCCACCTAGGGACAGGCAACACTGAAGCTTTCTTT
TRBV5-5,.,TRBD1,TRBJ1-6,CASSKTGINSPLHF,TGTGCCAGCAGCAAGACAGGGATCAATTCACCCCTCCACTTT
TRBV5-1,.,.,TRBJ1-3,CASSPTVSSGNTIYF,TGCGCCAGCAGCCCAACGGTCTCCTCTGGAAACACCATATATTTT
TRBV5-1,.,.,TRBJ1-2,CASSLVTGTTDGYTF,TGCGCCAGCAGCTTGGTCACAGGGACGACCGATGGCTACACCTTC
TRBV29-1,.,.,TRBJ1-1,CSVEPRRTGMNTEAFF,TGCAGCGTTGAGCCCCGGCGAACAGGGATGAACACTGAAGCTTTCTTT
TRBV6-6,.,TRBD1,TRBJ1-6,CASSSSQGAGSPLHF,TGTGCCAGCAGTTCTTCCCAGGGGGCCGGTTCACCCCTCCACTTT
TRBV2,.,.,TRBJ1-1,CASSYSQMNTEAFF,TGTGCCAGCAGCTACAGCCAAATGAACACTGAAGCTTTCTTT
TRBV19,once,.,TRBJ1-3,CASSRNSGNTIYF,TGTGCCAGTAGTAGGAACTCTGGAAACACCATATATTTT
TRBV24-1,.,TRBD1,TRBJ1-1,CATSGTGRNTEAFF,TGTGCCACCAGTGGGACAGGGCGGAACACTGAAGCTTTCTTT
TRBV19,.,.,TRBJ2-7,CASSITGGEQYF,TGTGCCAGTAGTATAACAGGCGGCGAGCAGTACTTC
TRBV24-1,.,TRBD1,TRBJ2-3,CATSDLGQGATDTQYF,TGTGCCACCAGTGATTTAGGGCAGGGGGCCACAGATACGCAGTATTTT
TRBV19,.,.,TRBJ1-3,CASSIGPGTGNTIYF,TGTGCCAGTAGTATCGGCCCGGGAACGGGAAACACCATATATTTT
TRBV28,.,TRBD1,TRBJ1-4,CASSVTGGKGSHEKLFF,TGTGCCAGCAGCGTGACAGGGGGCAAGGGTTCCCATGAAAAACTGTTTTTT
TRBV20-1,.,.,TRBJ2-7,CSARTDTKQYF,TGCAGTGCCCGGACGGACACGAAGCAGTACTTC
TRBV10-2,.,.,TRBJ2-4,CASSAPHLAKNIQYF,TGCGCCAGCAGTGCCCCTCACCTAGCCAAAAACATTCAGTACTTC
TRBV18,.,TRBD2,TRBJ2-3,CASSRRLAGETDTQYF,TGTGCCAGCTCACGGCGACTAGCGGGGGAGACAGATACGCAGTATTTT
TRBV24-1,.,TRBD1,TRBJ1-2,CATSDFRTGINYGYTF,TGTGCCACCAGTGATTTCCGGACAGGGATTAACTATGGCTACACCTTC
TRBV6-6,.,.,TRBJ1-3,CASSQQGSGNTIYF,TGTGCCAGCAGTCAACAGGGTTCCGGAAACACCATATATTTT
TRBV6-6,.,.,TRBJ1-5,CASSYWGDSNQPQHF,TGTGCCAGCAGTTACTGGGGGGATAGCAATCAGCCCCAGCATTTT
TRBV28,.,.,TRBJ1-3,CASSRRGDFSGNTIYF,TGTGCCAGCAGCCGCAGGGGCGATTTCTCTGGAAACACCATATATTTT
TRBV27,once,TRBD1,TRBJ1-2,CASSSPGQGFHGYTF,TGTGCCAGCAGTTCCCCGGGACAGGGTTTCCATGGCTACACCTTC
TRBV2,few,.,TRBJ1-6,CASSRERTGSLGALHF,TGTGCCAGCTCTAGGGAAAGGACGGGCAGCTTGGGGGCCCTCCACTTT
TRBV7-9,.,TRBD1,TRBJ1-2,CASSKQGAHGYTF,TGTGCCAGCAGCAAACAGGGGGCGCATGGCTACACCTTC
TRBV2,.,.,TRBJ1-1,CASSESQGQAFF,TGTGCCAGCAGTGAATCGCAGGGCCAAGCTTTCTTT
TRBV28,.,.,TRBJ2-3,CATRLRGKTDTQYF,TGTGCCACTAGGCTTCGGGGGAAAACAGATACGCAGTATTTT
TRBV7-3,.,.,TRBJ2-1,CASSSGQLKFF,TGTGCCAGCAGCTCCGGACAGTTGAAGTTCTTC